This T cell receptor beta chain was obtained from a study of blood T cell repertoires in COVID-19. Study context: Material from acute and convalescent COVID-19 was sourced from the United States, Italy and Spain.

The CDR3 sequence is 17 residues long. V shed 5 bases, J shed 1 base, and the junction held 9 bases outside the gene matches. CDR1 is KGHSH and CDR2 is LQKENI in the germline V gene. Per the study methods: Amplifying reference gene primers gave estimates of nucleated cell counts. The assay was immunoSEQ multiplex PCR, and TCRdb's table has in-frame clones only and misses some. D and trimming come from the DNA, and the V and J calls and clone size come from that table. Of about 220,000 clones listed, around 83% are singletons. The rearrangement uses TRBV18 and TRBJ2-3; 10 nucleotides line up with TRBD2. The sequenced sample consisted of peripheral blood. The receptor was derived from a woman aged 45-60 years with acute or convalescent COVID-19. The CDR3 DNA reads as TGTGCCAGCTCATCAAGCTTCGGGACTAGCGGCACAGATACGCAGTATTTT. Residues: CASSSSFGTSGTDTQYF.